A selection of T cell receptor beta chains follows, all from one sample in a study of T cell repertoires in cytomegalovirus infection. TCRdb re-derived calls from the reads in MiXCR, one entry per CDR3 protein. The sample comprises 750,000 to 950,000 distinct CDR3 sequences, almost 30% of which are singletons, and around 13% rests with the top ten. No antigen has been assigned to these receptors. The source material was cultured CD8+ T cells from PBMCs, sampled from culture after CMV antigen stimulation. All receptors derive from a human donor in good health (CMV status not recorded). Some clones in this sample may be carry-over from other donors' samples. Each CDR3 is given with its conserved first and last residue. The D gene is left open where the match is weak. Clone sizes are given selectively: once, few, many, or a class where the clone is expanded.

TRBV7-3,TRBJ2-1,16,TRBD2,.,TGTGCCAGCAGCCCCTTGGCGGGGGGGCCGTCCCATGAGCAGTTCTTC,CASSPLAGGPSHEQFF
TRBV7-6,TRBJ1-4,15,.,few,TGTGCCAGCAGCCTAGGATGGGGGACTAATGAAAAACTGTTTTTT,CASSLGWGTNEKLFF
TRBV12-3/TRBV12-4,TRBJ1-1,13,.,few,TGTGCCAGCGTATCGTCTTGGAACACTGAAGCTTTCTTT,CASVSSWNTEAFF
TRBV7-9,TRBJ2-1,15,TRBD1,few,TGTGCCAGCAGCGCCACAGGGGGACTTTGGAATGAGCAGTTCTTC,CASSATGGLWNEQFF
TRBV12-3/TRBV12-4,TRBJ1-1,16,.,many,TGTGCCAGCAGTTTTAACACCTGGCTCAAGGCAGTAAGAGCTTTCTTT,CASSFNTWLKAVRAFF
TRBV23-1,TRBJ1-1,12,.,.,TGCGCCAGCTTCACCCGGGGCACTGAAGCTTTCTTT,CASFTRGTEAFF
TRBV20-1,TRBJ2-3,14,.,.,TGCAGTGCTGGCTTTTACTCTAGCACAGATACGCAGTATTTT,CSAGFYSSTDTQYF
TRBV5-4,TRBJ2-3,13,.,.,TGTGCCAGCAGCTCTGAACGCACAGATACGCAGTATTTT,CASSSERTDTQYF
TRBV11-2,TRBJ1-2,21,.,.,TGTGCCAGCAGCCGACCTAATGCCTCGACGGATTCCTCGGAGCCTAACTATGGCTACACCTTC,CASSRPNASTDSSEPNYGYTF
TRBV6-8,TRBJ2-1,16,.,.,TGTGCCAGCAGTTACCAGGGGCAAGGATCCTACAATGAGCAGTTCTTC,CASSYQGQGSYNEQFF
TRBV6-5,TRBJ1-5,15,.,.,TGTGCCAGCAGCCCGACTCCAAATCTAAGTCAGCCCCAGCATTTT,CASSPTPNLSQPQHF
TRBV7-9,TRBJ1-4,16,TRBD1,many,TGTGCCAGCAGCTTAGTCGAGGGGGCCCCTAATGAAAAACTGTTTTTT,CASSLVEGAPNEKLFF
TRBV29-1,TRBJ1-2,12,.,.,TGCAGCGTTGAAGGGCCTGAGCGTGGCTACACCTTC,CSVEGPERGYTF
TRBV7-9,TRBJ1-1,16,TRBD1,many,TGTGCCAGCAGCTCAGGCGAGGGACAGTTGAACACTGAAGCTTTCTTT,CASSSGEGQLNTEAFF
TRBV27,TRBJ1-1,12,TRBD1,.,TGTGCCAGCAGGACAGGGGTAGGTGAAGCTTTCTTT,CASRTGVGEAFF